Reported below is one TCR beta chain. Its specificity is unknown. The time point: pre-sensitization, week 0. Treatment given: therapeutic diphenylcyclopropenone sensitization with weekly scalp DPC. This CDR3 spans 16 amino acids. Per germline, CDR1 ENHRY and CDR2 SYGVKD. With V trimmed by 3 bases and J by 2 bases, 7 bases remained unmatched. This record comes from a study of human T cells and chemical hapten exposure. For the study at large: 2% DPC applied to a roughly 2 cm by roughly 2 cm arm area sensitized donors.

General observations from the study: The number of TCRs above 1 in 1000 frequency did not change after DPC sensitization.

One entry per CDR3 protein, called by TCRdb with MiXCR from the RACE reads. The table lists under 300,000 distinct CDR3 sequences, almost 8% of them singletons, with roughly 1.2% in the top ten. The V gene is TRBV10-3, the J gene TRBJ2-3; 8 bases agree with TRBD2. This TCR was recovered from a man aged 18-30 years with alopecia areata. Some clones in this sample may be carry-over from other donors' samples. The sample was whole blood, taken in connection with sensitization to the hapten diphenylcyclopropenone (DPC). CDR3 DNA: TGTGCCATCAGTGATAGTAGCGGGGTCCTCACAGATACGCAGTATTTT. Translated: CAISDSSGVLTDTQYF.